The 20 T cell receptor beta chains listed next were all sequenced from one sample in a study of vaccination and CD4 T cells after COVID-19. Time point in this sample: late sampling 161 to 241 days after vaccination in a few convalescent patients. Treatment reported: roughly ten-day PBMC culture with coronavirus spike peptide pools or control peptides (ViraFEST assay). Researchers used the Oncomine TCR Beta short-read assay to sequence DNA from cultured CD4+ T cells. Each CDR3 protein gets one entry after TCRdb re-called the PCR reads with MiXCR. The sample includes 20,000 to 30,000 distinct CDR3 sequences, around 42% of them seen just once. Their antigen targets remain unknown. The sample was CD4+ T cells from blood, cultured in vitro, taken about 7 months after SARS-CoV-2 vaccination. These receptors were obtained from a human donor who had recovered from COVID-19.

In DNA form, the CDR3 reads TGTGCCAGCAGCTTAGGCCGTTCGACGGGGGCCCACGAGCAGTACTTC. Translated: CASSLGRSTGAHEQYF. V and J are TRBV7-9 and TRBJ2-7; either TRBD1 or TRBD2 may fit D (6 bases each). The V and J ends lost 1 base and 5 bases respectively, with 18 bases between them. This CDR3 comprises 16 residues. From germline, CDR1 is SEHNR and CDR2 FQNEAQ (reference sequence).

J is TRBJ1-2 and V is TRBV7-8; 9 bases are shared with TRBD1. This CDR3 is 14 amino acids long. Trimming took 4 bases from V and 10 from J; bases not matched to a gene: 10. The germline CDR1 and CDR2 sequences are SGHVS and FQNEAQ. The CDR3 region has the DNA TGTGCCAGCAGCTCGGACAGGGGAGAGGCGGTCTACACCTTC. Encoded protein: CASSSDRGEAVYTF.

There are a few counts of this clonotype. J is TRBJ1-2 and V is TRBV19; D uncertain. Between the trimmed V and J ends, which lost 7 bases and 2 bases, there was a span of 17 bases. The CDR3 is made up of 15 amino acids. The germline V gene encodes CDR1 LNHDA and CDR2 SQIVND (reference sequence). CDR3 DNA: TGTGCCAGTACCCCAGGCTACGGAACGAACTATGGCTACACCTTC. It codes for CASTPGYGTNYGYTF. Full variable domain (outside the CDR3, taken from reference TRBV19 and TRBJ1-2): DGGITQSPKYLFRKEGQNVTLSCEQNLNHDAMYWYRQDPGQGLRLIYYSQIVNDFQKGDIAEGYSVSREKKESFPLTVTSAQKNPTAFYLCASTPGYGTNYGYTFGSGTRLTVV.

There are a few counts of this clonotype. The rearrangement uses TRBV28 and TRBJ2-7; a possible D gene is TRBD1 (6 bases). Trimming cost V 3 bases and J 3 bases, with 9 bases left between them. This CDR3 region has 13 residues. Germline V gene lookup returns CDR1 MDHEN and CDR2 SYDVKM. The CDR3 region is CASSFRTVYEQYF. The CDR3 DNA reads TGTGCCAGCAGTTTCCGGACAGTCTACGAGCAGTACTTC.

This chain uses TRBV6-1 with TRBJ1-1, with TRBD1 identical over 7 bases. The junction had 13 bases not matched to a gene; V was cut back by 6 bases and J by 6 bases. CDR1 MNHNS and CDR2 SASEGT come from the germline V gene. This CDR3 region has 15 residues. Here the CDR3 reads CASSDRVSPPPEAFF. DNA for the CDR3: TGTGCCAGCAGCGACAGGGTCTCCCCCCCCCCTGAAGCTTTCTTT.

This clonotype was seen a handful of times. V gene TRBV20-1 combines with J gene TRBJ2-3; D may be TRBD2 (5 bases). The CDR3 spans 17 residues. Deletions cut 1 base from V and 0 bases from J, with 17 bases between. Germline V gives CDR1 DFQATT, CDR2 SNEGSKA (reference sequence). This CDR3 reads CSARGPGIRTSTDTQYF. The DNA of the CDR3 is TGCAGTGCTAGAGGGCCGGGAATCCGCACTAGCACAGATACGCAGTATTTT.

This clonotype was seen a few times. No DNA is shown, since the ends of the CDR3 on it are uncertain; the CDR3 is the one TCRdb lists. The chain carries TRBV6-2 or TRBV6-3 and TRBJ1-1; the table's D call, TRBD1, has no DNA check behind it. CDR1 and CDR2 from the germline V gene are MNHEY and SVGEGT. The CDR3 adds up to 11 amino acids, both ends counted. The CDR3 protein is CASILGRRAFF.

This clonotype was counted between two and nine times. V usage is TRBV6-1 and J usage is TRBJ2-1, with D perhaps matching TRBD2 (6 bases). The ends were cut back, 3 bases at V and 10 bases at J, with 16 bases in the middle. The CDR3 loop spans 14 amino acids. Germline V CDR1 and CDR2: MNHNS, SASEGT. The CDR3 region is CASSDGRGLFEQFF. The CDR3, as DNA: TGTGCCAGCAGTGACGGGCGGGGTCTTTTCGAGCAGTTCTTC.

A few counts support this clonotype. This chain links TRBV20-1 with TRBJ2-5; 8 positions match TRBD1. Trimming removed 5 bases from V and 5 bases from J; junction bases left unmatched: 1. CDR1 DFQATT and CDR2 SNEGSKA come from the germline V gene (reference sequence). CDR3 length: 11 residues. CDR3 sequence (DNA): TGCAGTGCTCACAGGGGGGAGACCCAGTACTTC. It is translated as CSAHRGETQYF.

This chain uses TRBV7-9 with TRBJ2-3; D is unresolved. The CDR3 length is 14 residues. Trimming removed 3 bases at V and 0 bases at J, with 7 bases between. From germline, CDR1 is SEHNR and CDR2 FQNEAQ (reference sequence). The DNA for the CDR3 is TGTGCCAGCAGCTTGACCGGGAGCACAGATACGCAGTATTTT. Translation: CASSLTGSTDTQYF.

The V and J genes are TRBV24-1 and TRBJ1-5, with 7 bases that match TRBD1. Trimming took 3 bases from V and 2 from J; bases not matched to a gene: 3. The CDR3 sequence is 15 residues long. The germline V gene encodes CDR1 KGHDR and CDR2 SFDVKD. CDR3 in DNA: TGTGCCACCAGTGATCCCGGACAGGGCAATCAGCCCCAGCATTTT. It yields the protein CATSDPGQGNQPQHF.

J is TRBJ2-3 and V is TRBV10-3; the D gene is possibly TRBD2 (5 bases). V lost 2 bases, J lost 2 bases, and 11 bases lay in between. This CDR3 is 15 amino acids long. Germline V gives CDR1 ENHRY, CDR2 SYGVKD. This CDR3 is CAISERETPTDTQYF. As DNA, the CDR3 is TGTGCCATCAGTGAGAGGGAGACCCCCACAGATACGCAGTATTTT.

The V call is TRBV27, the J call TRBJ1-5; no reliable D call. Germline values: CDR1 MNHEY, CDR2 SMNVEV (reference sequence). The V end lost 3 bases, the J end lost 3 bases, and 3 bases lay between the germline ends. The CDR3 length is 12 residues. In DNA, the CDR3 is TGTGCCAGCAGTTTTATCAATCAGCCCCAGCATTTT. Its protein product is CASSFINQPQHF.

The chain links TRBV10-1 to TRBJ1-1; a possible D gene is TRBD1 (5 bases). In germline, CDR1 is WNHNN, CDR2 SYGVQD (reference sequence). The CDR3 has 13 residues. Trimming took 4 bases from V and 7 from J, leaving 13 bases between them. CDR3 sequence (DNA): TGCGCCAGCAGTGGGGACGGAACCGATGAAGCTTTCTTT. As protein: CASSGDGTDEAFF.

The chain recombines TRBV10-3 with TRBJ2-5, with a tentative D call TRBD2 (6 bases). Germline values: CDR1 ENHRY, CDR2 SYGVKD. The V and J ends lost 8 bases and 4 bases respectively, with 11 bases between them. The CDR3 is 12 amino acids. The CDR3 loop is CAIGTSTETQYF. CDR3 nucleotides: TGTGCCATCGGCACTAGCACAGAGACCCAGTACTTC.

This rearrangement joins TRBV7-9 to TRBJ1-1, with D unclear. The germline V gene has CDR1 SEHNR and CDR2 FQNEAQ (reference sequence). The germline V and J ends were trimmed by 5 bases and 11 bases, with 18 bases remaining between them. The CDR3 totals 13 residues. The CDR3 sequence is CASSLMLAGGAFF. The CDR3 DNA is TGTGCCAGCAGCCTAATGTTGGCGGGTGGCGCTTTCTTT.

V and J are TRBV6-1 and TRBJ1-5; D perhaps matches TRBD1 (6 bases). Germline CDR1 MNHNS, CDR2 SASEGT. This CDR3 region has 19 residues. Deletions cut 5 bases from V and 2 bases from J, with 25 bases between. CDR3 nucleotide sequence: TGTGCCAGCAGTCACCTCCCCTGGACTGAGGGGGTAGGCAATCAGCCCCAGCATTTT. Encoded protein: CASSHLPWTEGVGNQPQHF.

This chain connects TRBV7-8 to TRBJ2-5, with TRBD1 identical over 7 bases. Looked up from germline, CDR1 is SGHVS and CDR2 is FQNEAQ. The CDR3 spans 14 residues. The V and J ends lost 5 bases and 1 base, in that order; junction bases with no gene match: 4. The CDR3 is CASSPRTGQETQYF. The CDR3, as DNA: TGTGCCAGCAGCCCAAGGACAGGCCAAGAGACCCAGTACTTC. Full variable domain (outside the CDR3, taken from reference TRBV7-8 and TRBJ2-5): GAGVSQSPRYKVAKRGQDVALRCDPISGHVSLFWYQQALGQGPEFLTYFQNEAQLDKSGLPSDRFFAERPEGSVSTLKIQRTQQEDSAVYLCASSPRTGQETQYFGPGTRLLVL.

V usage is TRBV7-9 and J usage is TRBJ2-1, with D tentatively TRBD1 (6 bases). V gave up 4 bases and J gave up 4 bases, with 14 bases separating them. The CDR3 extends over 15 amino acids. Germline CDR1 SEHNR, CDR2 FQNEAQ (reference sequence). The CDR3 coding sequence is TGTGCCAGCAGCTCCCCCGGACAGCCTTACAATGAGCAGTTCTTC. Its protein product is CASSSPGQPYNEQFF.

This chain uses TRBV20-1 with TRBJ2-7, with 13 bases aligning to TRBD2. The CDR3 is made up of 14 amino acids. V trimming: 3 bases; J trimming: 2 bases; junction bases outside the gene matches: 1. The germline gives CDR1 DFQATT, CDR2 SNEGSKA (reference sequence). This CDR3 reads CSASGLAGAYEQYF. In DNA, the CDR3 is TGCAGTGCTAGCGGACTAGCGGGGGCCTACGAGCAGTACTTC.